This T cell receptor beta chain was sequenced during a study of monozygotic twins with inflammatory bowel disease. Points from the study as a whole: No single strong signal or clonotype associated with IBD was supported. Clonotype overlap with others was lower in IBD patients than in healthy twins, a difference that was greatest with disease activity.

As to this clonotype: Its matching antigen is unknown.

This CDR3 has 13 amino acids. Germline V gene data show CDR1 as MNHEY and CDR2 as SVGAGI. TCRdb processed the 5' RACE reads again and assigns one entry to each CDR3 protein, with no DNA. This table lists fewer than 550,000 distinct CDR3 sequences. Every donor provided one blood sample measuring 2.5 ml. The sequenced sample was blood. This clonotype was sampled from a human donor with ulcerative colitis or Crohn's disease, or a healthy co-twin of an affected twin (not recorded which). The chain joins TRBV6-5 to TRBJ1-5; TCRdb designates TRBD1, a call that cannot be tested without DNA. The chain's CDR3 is CASSNRGDQPQHF.